These 9 T cell receptor beta chains were all obtained from the same sample, sequenced in a study of molecular identifiers for immune sequencing clone quantification. TCRdb analysed the PCR reads with MiXCR anew, one entry per CDR3 protein. Seen here are approximately 500,000 distinct CDR3 sequences, about 25% observed once, and the top ten hold roughly 0.79%. Source material: naive CD8+ T cells from blood, with Jurkat cell RNA spiked in. Subset defined: FACS-sorted CD8+CD4-CCR7+CD45RA+ naive T cells. These receptors all stem from a human donor in good health. Some libraries in this study had Jurkat cell RNA spiked in.

This sequence joins TRBV19 and TRBJ2-2, with 13 bases matching TRBD2. V lost 7 bases, J lost 10 bases, and 9 bases stayed unmatched. Germline assignment: CDR1 LNHDA and CDR2 SQIVND (reference sequence). The CDR3 consists of 15 residues. DNA of the CDR3: TGTGCCAGTACCGGACTAGCGGGAGCGGCCGAGGAGCTGTTTTTT. Its translation is CASTGLAGAAEELFF.

This clonotype was seen a few times. A junction boundary mismatches the germline segment, possibly from a read error. This chain links TRBV30 with TRBJ2-1; TRBD2 aligns across 9 bases. Germline V CDR1 and CDR2: GTSNPN, SVGIG (reference sequence). The CDR3 is made up of 14 amino acids. CDR3 in DNA: TGTGTCTGGAGTTGGGCTAGCGGGGCCAATGAGCAGTTCTTC. Translation gives CVWSWASGANEQFF. Full variable domain (rest looked up from reference TRBV30 and TRBJ2-1): SQTIHQWPATLVQPVGSPLSLECTVEGTSNPNLYWYRQAAGRGLQLLFYSVGIGQISSEVPQNLSASRPQDRQFILSSKKLLLSDSGFYLCVWSWASGANEQFFGPGTRLTVL.

This clonotype was seen at least ten times. The J gene is TRBJ1-6, the V gene TRBV20-1; D might be TRBD1 (5 bases). The germline V gene has CDR1 DFQATT and CDR2 SNEGSKA (reference sequence). The CDR3 spans 15 residues. The V and J ends lost 2 bases and 4 bases respectively, with 12 bases between them. For the CDR3, the DNA is TGCAGTGCTAGACCCCAGGGAGGATATAATTCACCCCTCCACTTT. It specifies CSARPQGGYNSPLHF.

For this clonotype: One end of the junction varies from germline; a read error may be responsible. The rearrangement joins TRBV3-1 to TRBJ2-5; the match to TRBD2 covers 7 bases. The CDR3 consists of 14 residues. CDR1 is LGHDT and CDR2 is YNNKEL in the germline V gene (reference sequence). DNA for the CDR3: TGTGCCAGCAGCCCAAGCGGGAACCAAGAGGCCCAGTACTTC. Its translation: CASSPSGNQEAQYF.

This clonotype has a count of ten or more. The chain uses TRBV20-1 and TRBJ1-5; D remains unclear. Germline V CDR1 and CDR2: DFQATT, SNEGSKA (reference sequence). V shed 4 bases and J shed 2 bases, with 9 bases lying between them. The CDR3 consists of 13 residues. The CDR3 here is CSAKLGGNQPQHF. The CDR3 region has the DNA TGCAGTGCTAAACTCGGGGGCAATCAGCCCCAGCATTTT.

This clonotype was found many times. The CDR3 region has the DNA TGTGCCAGCACCCCGTCGGACACAGATACGCAGTATTTT. Translation: CASTPSDTDTQYF. This chain connects TRBV12-3 or TRBV12-4 to TRBJ2-3; D gene unclear. The CDR3 consists of 13 residues. V was pared by 7 bases and J by 2 bases, with 10 bases between.

This clonotype has just a few counts. The chain carries TRBV20-1 and TRBJ1-1, with TRBD1 as a possible D gene (6 bases). Trimming cost V 5 bases and J 0 bases, with 19 bases left between them. Germline lookup yields CDR1 DFQATT and CDR2 SNEGSKA (reference sequence). The CDR3 contains 16 residues. The CDR3 here is CSARYREIGMNTEAFF. The CDR3 nucleotides are TGCAGTGCTCGATACAGGGAGATAGGGATGAACACTGAAGCTTTCTTT.

This clonotype was recorded a few times. V usage is TRBV4-3 and J usage is TRBJ2-7; 8 nucleotides align to TRBD2. The junction had 10 bases not matched to a gene; V was cut back by 0 bases and J by 6 bases. CDR1 is LGHNA, CDR2 YSLEER, per germline. The length of the CDR3 is 16 residues. CDR3 protein: CASSQDWSSGYSEQYF. CDR3 DNA: TGCGCCAGCAGCCAAGATTGGTCTAGCGGGTATAGCGAGCAGTACTTC.

In this sample, this clonotype turned up many times. The chain joins TRBV7-9 to TRBJ2-6; D gene uncertain. Germline CDR1 and CDR2: SEHNR and FQNEAQ (reference sequence). V was shortened by 5 bases and J by 6 bases, with 8 bases between the two germline ends. The CDR3 spans 13 residues. This CDR3 reads CASSPPKANVLTF. The CDR3 region has the DNA TGTGCCAGCAGCCCACCCAAGGCCAACGTCCTGACTTTC.